Shown below are 8 T cell receptor beta chains from a single sample sequenced in a study of response to subunit inactivated influenza vaccine. MiXCR was run by TCRdb on the RT-PCR reads, yielding one entry per CDR3 protein. The data contain more than 200,000 distinct CDR3 sequences, more than 10% of them singletons. The sequences come from non-naive T cells sorted from PBMCs, collected less than 15 days before vaccination. The receptor source for this set is a man in his fifties or sixties who received an inactivated influenza vaccine.

This clonotype turned up a few times. The chain employs TRBV5-6 and TRBJ2-2; D not certain. The ends were cut back, 1 base at V and 7 bases at J, with 8 bases in the middle. This CDR3 is built from 13 residues. From germline, CDR1 is SGHDT and CDR2 YYEEEE. The CDR3 nucleotides are TGTGCCAGCAGCTTGTCTGGCCACGGGGAGCTGTTTTTT. Translation gives CASSLSGHGELFF.

In its sample, this clonotype was seen a few times. The V call is TRBV20-1, the J call TRBJ2-7; D is uncertain. This CDR3 is 12 amino acids long. Per germline, CDR1 DFQATT and CDR2 SNEGSKA (reference sequence). The V and J ends lost 0 bases and 3 bases respectively, with 6 bases between them. The DNA for the CDR3 is TGCAGTGCTAGAGATAAGGACTACGAGCAGTACTTC. Its protein product is CSARDKDYEQYF.

CDR3 protein: CSASGQAQGPGGPPIAYNEQFF. CDR3 DNA sequence: TGCAGTGCTAGTGGACAGGCTCAGGGGCCGGGGGGGCCCCCCATCGCCTACAATGAGCAGTTCTTC. This chain links TRBV20-1 with TRBJ2-1; D possibly corresponds to TRBD2 (8 bases). V was clipped by 3 bases and J by 2 bases, with 35 bases between them. The CDR3 has 22 residues. In germline, CDR1 is DFQATT, CDR2 SNEGSKA (reference sequence).

The rearrangement links TRBV7-2 to TRBJ2-7; 9 bases fit TRBD1. V was clipped by 0 bases and J by 5 bases; unmatched bases: 5. Germline lookup yields CDR1 SGHTA and CDR2 FQGNSA. The length of the CDR3 is 15 residues. The CDR3 bases are TGTGCCAGCAGCTTAGCTGGGACAGGGAGGAACGAGCAGTACTTC. Its translation: CASSLAGTGRNEQYF.

There are many counts of this clonotype. The chain joins TRBV7-2 to TRBJ1-1; weak D call: TRBD1 (5 bases). The CDR3 runs 15 residues. V lost 5 bases and J 4 bases, leaving 17 bases between the germline ends. Germline V lookup: CDR1 SGHTA, CDR2 FQGNSA. CDR3 sequence: CASSLEGTFLTEAFF. DNA for the CDR3: TGTGCCAGCAGCCTAGAAGGGACCTTTCTCACTGAAGCTTTCTTT.

There are a few counts of this clonotype. This sequence joins TRBV6-5 and TRBJ1-2; D is unresolved. Germline lookup yields CDR1 MNHEY and CDR2 SVGAGI. The CDR3 extends over 11 amino acids. Trimming cost V 7 bases and J 8 bases, with 11 bases left between them. The CDR3 reads CASTMGGGYTF. The CDR3 bases are TGTGCCAGCACCATGGGAGGGGGCTACACCTTC.

V and J are TRBV5-5 and TRBJ2-1, with D tentatively TRBD2 (5 bases). This CDR3 contains 17 residues. CDR1 is SGHKS and CDR2 is YYEKEE in the germline V gene (reference sequence). V lost 6 bases and J lost 1, with 20 bases in between. The CDR3 region is CASTSPIAGLSYNEQFF. The DNA for the CDR3 is TGTGCCAGCACCTCCCCAATCGCGGGTCTATCCTACAATGAGCAGTTCTTC.

This clonotype was picked up a small number of times. This chain connects TRBV10-3 to TRBJ1-1; 7 bases fit TRBD1. Trimming at V came to 10 bases and at J to 1 base, leaving 12 bases not matched to a gene. CDR3 length: 15 residues. Looked up from germline, CDR1 is ENHRY and CDR2 is SYGVKD. The CDR3 coding sequence is TGTGCCACGGCCGACACAGGGGCCAAGAACACTGAAGCTTTCTTT. It translates to CATADTGAKNTEAFF.